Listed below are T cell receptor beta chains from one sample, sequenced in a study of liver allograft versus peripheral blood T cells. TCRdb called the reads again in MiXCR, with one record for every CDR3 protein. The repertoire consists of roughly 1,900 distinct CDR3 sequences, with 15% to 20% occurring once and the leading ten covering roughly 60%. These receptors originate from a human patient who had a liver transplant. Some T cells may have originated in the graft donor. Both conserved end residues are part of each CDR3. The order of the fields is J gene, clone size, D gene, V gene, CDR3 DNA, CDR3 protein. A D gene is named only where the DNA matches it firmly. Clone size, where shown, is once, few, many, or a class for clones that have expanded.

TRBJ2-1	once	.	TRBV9	TGTGCCAGCAGCCCCACTAGGGGGGAGCAGTTCTTC	CASSPTRGEQFF
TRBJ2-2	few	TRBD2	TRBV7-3	TGTGCCAGCAGCAGACTAGCGTACGGGGAGCTGTTTTTT	CASSRLAYGELFF
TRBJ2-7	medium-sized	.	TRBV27	TGTGCCAGCAGTTTAACAGGGAGCCCCTACGAGCAGTACTTC	CASSLTGSPYEQYF
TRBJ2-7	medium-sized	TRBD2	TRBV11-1	TGTGCCAGCAGCTTAGGCGCCGGGACTAGGAGGGAGCAGTACTTC	CASSLGAGTRREQYF
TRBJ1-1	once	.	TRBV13	TGTGCCAGCAACCCGGGGGTGTCGGGCACTGAAGCTTTCTTT	CASNPGVSGTEAFF
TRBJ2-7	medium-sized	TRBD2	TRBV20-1	TGCAGTGCTAGAGTCAGCGGGAGGGGCGAGCAGTACTTC	CSARVSGRGEQYF
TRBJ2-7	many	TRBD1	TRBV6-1	TGTGCCAGCAGCGATGGGACAGGGGGCATCTACGAGCAGTACTTC	CASSDGTGGIYEQYF
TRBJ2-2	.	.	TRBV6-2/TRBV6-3	TGTGTCCCGCAAGCCAGCAGTACAGGTGACACGAACACCGGGGAGCTGTTTTTT	CVPQASSTGDTNTGELFF
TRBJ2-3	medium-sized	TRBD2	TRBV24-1	TGTGCCACCAGTGACCCTGCTCCGGGGGGGCCATGGGACACAGATACGCAGTATTTT	CATSDPAPGGPWDTDTQYF
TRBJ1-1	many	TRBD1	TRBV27	TGTGCCAGCAGTTCAGGGGGCGGTAGGACTGAAGCTTTCTTT	CASSSGGGRTEAFF
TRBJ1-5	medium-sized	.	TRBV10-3	TGTGCCATGAATGGGGGGGGCAATCAGCCCCAGCATTTT	CAMNGGGNQPQHF
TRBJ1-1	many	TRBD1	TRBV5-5	TGTGCCAGCAGCTTACTACTTCGGACAGGGACTGAAGCTTTCTTT	CASSLLLRTGTEAFF
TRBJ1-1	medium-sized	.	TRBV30	TGTGCCTGGAGTGCGGGACTTGAAGCTTTCTTT	CAWSAGLEAFF
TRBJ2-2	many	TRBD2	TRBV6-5	TGTGCCACATACTTGTTAGCGGGAGTCACCGGGGAGCTGTTTTTT	CATYLLAGVTGELFF
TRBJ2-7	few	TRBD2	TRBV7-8	TGTGCCAGCAGCTGGGTTCTGGCGGGAGGGCCGGTTGTTTACGAGCAGTACTTC	CASSWVLAGGPVVYEQYF
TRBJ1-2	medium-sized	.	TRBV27	TGTGCCAGCAGTTTAGATTTCGCGGGGGTCTATGGCTACACCTTC	CASSLDFAGVYGYTF
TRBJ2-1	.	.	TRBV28	TGTGCCAGCAGTTTAGAACGCCACAATGAGCAGTTCTTC	CASSLERHNEQFF
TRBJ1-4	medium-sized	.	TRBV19	TGTGCCAGTAGTGTGACAGAACCAAATGAAAAACTGTTTTTT	CASSVTEPNEKLFF
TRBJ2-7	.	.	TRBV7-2	TGTGCCAGCAGCGAATCGGGAAGGGGCTACGAGCAGTACTTC	CASSESGRGYEQYF
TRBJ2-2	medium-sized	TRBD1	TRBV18	TGTGCCAGCCCGACAGGGGATAACGGGGAGCTGTTTTTT	CASPTGDNGELFF
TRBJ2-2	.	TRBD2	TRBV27	TGTGCCAGCAGTTTGGGACTAGCGGGAGGGCGGAACACCGGGGAGCTGTTTTTT	CASSLGLAGGRNTGELFF
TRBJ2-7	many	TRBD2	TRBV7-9	TGTGCCAGCAGCCCGGGACGCGGGGGGGACTACGAGCAGTACTTC	CASSPGRGGDYEQYF
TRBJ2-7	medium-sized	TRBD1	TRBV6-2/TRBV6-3	TGTGCCAGCAGTTACTCGCCTAGACAGGGGTCAGGCGGGAAGCAGTACTTC	CASSYSPRQGSGGKQYF
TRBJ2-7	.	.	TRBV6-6	TGTGCCAGCAGTTATTCGGGACAAGGCTCCTACGAGCAGTACTTC	CASSYSGQGSYEQYF
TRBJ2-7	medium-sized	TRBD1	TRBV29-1	TGCAGCGTTGAAAACACAGGGGGCCCCGAGCAGTACTTC	CSVENTGGPEQYF
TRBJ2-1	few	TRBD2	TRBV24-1	TGTGCCACCGTCGGGGGGGCCAGCGATGAGCAGTTCTTC	CATVGGASDEQFF
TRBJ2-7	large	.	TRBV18	TGTGCCAGCTCACCACCGTACAGGGATCGGTTTAGCCGCTACGAGCAGTACTTC	CASSPPYRDRFSRYEQYF
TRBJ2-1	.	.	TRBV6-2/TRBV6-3	TGTGCCAGCAGTTACCGCGGGGACTCCTACAATGAGCAGTTCTTC	CASSYRGDSYNEQFF
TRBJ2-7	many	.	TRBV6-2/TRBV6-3	TGTGCCAGCAGTTTAACCTGGCCAGTCGCGGCTACCGGGCAGTACTTC	CASSLTWPVAATGQYF